The sequence of this T cell receptor (beta chain) was determined in a study of shared clonotypes between healthy human individuals. CDR3 size: 13 residues. Deletions cut 3 bases from V and 3 bases from J, with 9 bases between. The germline V gene has CDR1 MDHEN and CDR2 SYDVKM. Terminally differentiated effector memory CD45RA+ cells were left out of the naive CD8 fraction, which was CD45RO-negative and positively selected for CCR7. Only in-frame clones appear in the TCRdb table, and some are missing; sequencing was by immunoSEQ multiplex PCR. Of about 2 million clones in the sample, approximately 94% were seen once.

The TCR comes from a man aged 18 to 30 in good health. The genes are TRBV28 and TRBJ2-7; no clear D gene. The sample was naive CD8+ T cells sorted from blood. CDR3 residues: CASSFFEFYEQYF. The CDR3 DNA follows: TGTGCCAGCAGTTTTTTTGAATTCTACGAGCAGTACTTC. The entire variable domain, with the rest obtained from reference TRBV28 and TRBJ2-7, is as follows: DVKVTQSSRYLVKRTGEKVFLECVQDMDHENMFWYRQDPGLGLRLIYFSYDVKMKEKGDIPEGYSVSREKKERFSLILESASTNQTSMYLCASSFFEFYEQYFGPGTRLTVT.